Sequencing of this T cell receptor (beta chain) was carried out in a study of blood T cell repertoires in COVID-19. The wider study: Acute and convalescent COVID-19 specimens originated in the United States, Italy and Spain. Sources were T cells, B-cell-depleted T cells, or PBMCs; the material itself was cDNA or gDNA.

Per the original methods: Nucleated cell counts were estimated from reference gene primer amplification. Profiling relied on immunoSEQ multiplex PCR, and the TCRdb table lists in-frame clones only, not all of them. That table gives V, J and clone size, and the DNA gave D and trimming. The data hold fewer than 250,000 clones, with 70% to 90% observed a single time. Specimen: peripheral blood. This sequence originates from a human donor in a cohort sampled during active COVID-19.

CDR3 nucleotides: TGTGCCAGCTCACCACCGGGACAGGGGCTGTACGAGCAGTACTTC. Protein product: CASSPPGQGLYEQYF. V gene TRBV18 combines with J gene TRBJ2-7; 10 nucleotides align to TRBD1. V dropped 0 bases and J dropped 4; count of bases not matched to a gene: 3. This CDR3 is 15 amino acids long. In germline, CDR1 is KGHSH, CDR2 LQKENI.